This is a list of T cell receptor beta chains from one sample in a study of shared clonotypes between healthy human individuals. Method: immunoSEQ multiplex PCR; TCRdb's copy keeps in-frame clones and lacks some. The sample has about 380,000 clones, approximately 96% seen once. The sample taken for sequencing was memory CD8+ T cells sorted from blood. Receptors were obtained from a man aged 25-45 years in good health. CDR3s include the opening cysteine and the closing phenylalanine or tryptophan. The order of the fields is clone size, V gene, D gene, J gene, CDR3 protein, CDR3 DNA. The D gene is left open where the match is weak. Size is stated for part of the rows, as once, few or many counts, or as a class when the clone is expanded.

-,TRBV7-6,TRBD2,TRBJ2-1,CASSWTSGGYNEQFF,TGTGCCAGCAGCTGGACTAGCGGGGGGTACAATGAGCAGTTCTTC
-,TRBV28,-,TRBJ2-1,CATKDPWTLYNEQFF,TGTGCCACCAAGGACCCGTGGACCCTATACAATGAGCAGTTCTTC
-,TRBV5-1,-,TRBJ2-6,CASRGGDPGPSGANVLTF,TGCGCCAGCAGAGGGGGGGACCCCGGGCCCTCTGGGGCCAACGTCCTGACTTTC
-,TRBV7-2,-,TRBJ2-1,CASSSSLSNEQFF,TGTGCCAGCAGCTCCTCCCTAAGCAATGAGCAGTTCTTC
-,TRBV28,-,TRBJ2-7,CASSLWTRALEQYF,TGTGCCAGCAGTTTATGGACCCGGGCTCTCGAGCAGTACTTC
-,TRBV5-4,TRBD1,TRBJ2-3,CASSGDRADTQYF,TGTGCCAGCAGCGGGGACAGGGCAGATACGCAGTATTTT
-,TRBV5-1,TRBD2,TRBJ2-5,CASRNSGRGETQYF,TGCGCCAGCAGAAATAGCGGGAGGGGAGAGACCCAGTACTTC
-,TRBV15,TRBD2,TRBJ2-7,CATSRGLAGGLYEQYF,TGTGCCACCAGCAGAGGACTAGCGGGAGGTCTTTACGAGCAGTACTTC
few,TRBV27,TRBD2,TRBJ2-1,CDPPGLALDEQFF,TGTGACCCTCCGGGACTAGCGCTCGATGAGCAGTTCTTC
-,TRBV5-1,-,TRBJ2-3,CASSLATGGDDTQYF,TGCGCCAGCAGCTTGGCCACAGGGGGGGACGATACGCAGTATTTT
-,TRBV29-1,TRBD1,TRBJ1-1,CSVEDRRLTGQGAFFTEAFF,TGCAGCGTTGAAGATCGGCGTTTGACGGGACAGGGGGCATTTTTCACTGAAGCTTTCTTT
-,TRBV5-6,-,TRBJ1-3,CASSLVWREETSGNTIYF,TGTGCCAGCAGCTTGGTATGGAGGGAAGAAACCTCTGGAAACACCATATATTTT
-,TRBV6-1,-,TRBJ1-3,CASSEAPGAGGNTIYF,TGTGCCAGCAGTGAAGCGCCCGGGGCAGGTGGAAACACCATATATTTT
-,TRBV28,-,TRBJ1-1,CASSFGLPAFF,TGTGCCAGCAGTTTCGGTCTCCCGGCTTTCTTT
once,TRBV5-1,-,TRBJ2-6,CASRIPLSGANVLTF,TGCGCCAGCAGGATTCCACTCTCTGGGGCCAACGTCCTGACTTTC
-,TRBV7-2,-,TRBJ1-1,CASSYRQASNTEAFF,TGTGCCAGCAGTTACAGACAGGCGTCAAACACTGAAGCTTTCTTT
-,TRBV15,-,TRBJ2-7,CATSRVIADSYEQYF,TGTGCCACCAGCAGAGTAATAGCGGATTCCTACGAGCAGTACTTC
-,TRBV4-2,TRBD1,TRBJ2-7,CASSQSPETGMQYF,TGTGCCAGCAGCCAAAGCCCCGAGACAGGGATGCAGTACTTC
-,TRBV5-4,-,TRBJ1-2,CASSLDSPNYGYTF,TGTGCCAGCAGCTTGGACTCCCCTAACTATGGCTACACCTTC
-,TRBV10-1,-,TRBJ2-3,CASRGDTQYF,TGCGCCAGCAGGGGAGATACGCAGTATTTT
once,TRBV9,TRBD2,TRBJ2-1,CASSVTSGSRGEQFF,TGTGCCAGCAGCGTAACTAGCGGGAGTAGGGGTGAGCAGTTCTTC
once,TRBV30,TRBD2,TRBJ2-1,CAWRGLAGDNEQFF,TGTGCCTGGAGGGGACTAGCGGGAGACAATGAGCAGTTCTTC